The text below deals with one T cell receptor (beta chain). Its specificity is not known. The V end was cut by 2 bases, the J end by 2 bases, with 5 bases between. CDR1 is MRHNA, CDR2 SNTAGT, per germline. The CDR3 is made up of 13 amino acids. This entry is derived from a study of CD8+ T cells in alopecia areata. Study conclusions and caveats: Many expanded lesional clones persisted in scalp and blood during tofacitinib.

Treatment denoted: oral pan-JAK inhibitor, 5-10 mg twice daily. Extracted from the samples, RNA was reverse transcribed into cDNA to serve as the sequencing template. Using immunoSEQ multiplex PCR, the repertoire was profiled, and TCRdb retains in-frame clones only, with some absent. The sample holds approximately 140,000 clones, around 83% seen once. Source: CD8+ T cells sorted from blood, taken at week 4, from a patient treated with tofacitinib. The origin of this receptor is a human donor with alopecia areata. This chain joins TRBV6-4 and TRBJ2-3; unclear D gene. The CDR3 loop reads CASSDGITDTQYF. The CDR3 DNA is TGTGCCAGCAGTGACGGCATCACAGATACGCAGTATTTT.